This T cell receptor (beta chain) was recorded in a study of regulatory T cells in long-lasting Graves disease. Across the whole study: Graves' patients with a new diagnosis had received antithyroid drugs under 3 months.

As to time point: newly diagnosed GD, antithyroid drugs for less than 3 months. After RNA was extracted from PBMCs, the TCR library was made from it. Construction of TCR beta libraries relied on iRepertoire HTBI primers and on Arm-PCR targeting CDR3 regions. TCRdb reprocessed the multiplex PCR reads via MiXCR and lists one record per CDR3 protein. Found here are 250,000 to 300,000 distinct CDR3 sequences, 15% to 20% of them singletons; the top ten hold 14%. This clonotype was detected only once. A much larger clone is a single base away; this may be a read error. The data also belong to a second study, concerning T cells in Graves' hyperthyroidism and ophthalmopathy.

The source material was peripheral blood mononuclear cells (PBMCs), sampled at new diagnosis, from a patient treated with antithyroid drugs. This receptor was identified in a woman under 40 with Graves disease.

The CDR3 DNA reads TGTGCCAGCAGTGACCCTAACGGGGATACGCAGTATTTT. Amino acid sequence: CASSDPNGDTQYF. The chain has TRBV27 and TRBJ2-3, with D unresolved. Between the trimmed V and J ends, which lost 5 bases and 6 bases, there was a span of 12 bases. Germline V gene lookup returns CDR1 MNHEY and CDR2 SMNVEV (reference sequence). This CDR3 has 13 amino acids.